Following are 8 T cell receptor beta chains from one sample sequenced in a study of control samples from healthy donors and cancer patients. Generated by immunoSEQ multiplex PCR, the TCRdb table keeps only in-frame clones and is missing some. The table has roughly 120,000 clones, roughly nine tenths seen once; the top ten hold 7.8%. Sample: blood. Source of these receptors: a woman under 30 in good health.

Written as DNA, the CDR3 is TGTGCCAGCAGCGGGGGGGGAGGCTATGGCTACACCTTC. It specifies CASSGGGGYGYTF. The chain combines TRBV5-4 with TRBJ1-2; a weak D match, TRBD1 (5 bases). The germline V and J ends were trimmed by 4 bases and 4 bases, with 11 bases remaining between them. CDR3 length equals 13 residues. Germline CDR1 reads SGHNT; CDR2 reads YYREEE (reference sequence).

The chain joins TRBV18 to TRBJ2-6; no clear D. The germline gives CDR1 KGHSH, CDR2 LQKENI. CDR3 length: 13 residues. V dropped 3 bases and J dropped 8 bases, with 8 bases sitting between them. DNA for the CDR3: TGTGCCAGCTCACCGGGTAGGTCCAACGTCCTGACTTTC. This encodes CASSPGRSNVLTF.

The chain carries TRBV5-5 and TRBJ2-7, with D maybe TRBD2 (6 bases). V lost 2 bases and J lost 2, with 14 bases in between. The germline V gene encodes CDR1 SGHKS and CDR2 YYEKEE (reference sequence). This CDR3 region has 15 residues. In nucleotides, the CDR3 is TGTGCCAGCAGCTTTGAACTAGCCCATACCTACGAGCAGTACTTC. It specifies CASSFELAHTYEQYF.

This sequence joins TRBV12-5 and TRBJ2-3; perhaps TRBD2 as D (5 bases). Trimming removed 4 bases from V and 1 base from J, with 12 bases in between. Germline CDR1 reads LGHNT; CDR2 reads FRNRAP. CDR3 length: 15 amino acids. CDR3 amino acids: CASGSTPEGTDTQYF. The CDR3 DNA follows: TGTGCTAGTGGTTCGACCCCGGAGGGCACAGATACGCAGTATTTT. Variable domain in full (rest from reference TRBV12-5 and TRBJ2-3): DARVTQTPRHKVTEMGQEVTMRCQPILGHNTVFWYRQTMMQGLELLAYFRNRAPLDDSGMPKDRFSAEMPDATLATLKIQPSEPRDSAVYFCASGSTPEGTDTQYFGPGTRLTVL.

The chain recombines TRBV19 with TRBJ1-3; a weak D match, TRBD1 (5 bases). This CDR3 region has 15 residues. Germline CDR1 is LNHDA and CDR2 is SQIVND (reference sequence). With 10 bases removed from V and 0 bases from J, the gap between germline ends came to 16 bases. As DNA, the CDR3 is TGTGCCACCTCAGGGTCTTTACACTCTGGAAACACCATATATTTT. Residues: CATSGSLHSGNTIYF.

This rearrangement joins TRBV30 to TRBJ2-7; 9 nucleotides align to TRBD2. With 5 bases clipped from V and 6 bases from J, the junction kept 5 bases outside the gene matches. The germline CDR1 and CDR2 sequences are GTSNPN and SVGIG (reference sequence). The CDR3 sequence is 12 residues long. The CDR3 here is CAWSRLAAEQYF. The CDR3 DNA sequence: TGTGCCTGGTCTAGACTAGCGGCCGAGCAGTACTTC. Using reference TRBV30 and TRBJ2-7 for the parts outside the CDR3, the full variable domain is SQTIHQWPATLVQPVGSPLSLECTVEGTSNPNLYWYRQAAGRGLQLLFYSVGIGQISSEVPQNLSASRPQDRQFILSSKKLLLSDSGFYLCAWSRLAAEQYFGPGTRLTVT.

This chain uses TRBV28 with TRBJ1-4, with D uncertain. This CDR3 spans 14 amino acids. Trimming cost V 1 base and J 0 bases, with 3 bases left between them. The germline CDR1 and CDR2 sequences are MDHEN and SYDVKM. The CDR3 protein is CASSLYATNEKLFF. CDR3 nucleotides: TGTGCCAGCAGTTTATATGCAACTAATGAAAAACTGTTTTTT. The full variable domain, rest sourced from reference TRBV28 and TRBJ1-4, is DVKVTQSSRYLVKRTGEKVFLECVQDMDHENMFWYRQDPGLGLRLIYFSYDVKMKEKGDIPEGYSVSREKKERFSLILESASTNQTSMYLCASSLYATNEKLFFGSGTQLSVL.

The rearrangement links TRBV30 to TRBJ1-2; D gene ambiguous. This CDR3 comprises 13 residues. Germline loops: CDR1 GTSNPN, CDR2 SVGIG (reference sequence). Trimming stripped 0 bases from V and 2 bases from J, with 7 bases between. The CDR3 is CAWSVSVNYGYTF. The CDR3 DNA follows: TGTGCCTGGAGTGTTTCTGTGAACTATGGCTACACCTTC.